A selection of T cell receptor beta chains follows, all from one sample in a study of beta chain features in type 1 diabetes. TCRdb's table, derived via immunoSEQ multiplex PCR, lists solely in-frame clones and lacks some. Of tens of thousands of clones in the sample, more than 60% are singletons; the top ten hold about 2.2%. The sample comprised Tregs from blood. The receptors were gathered from a woman aged 40 to 49 in good health. Each CDR3 is given with its conserved first and last residue. D genes are given only for firm matches. Not every row has a clone size; where given, it reads once, few, many or a size class.

CDR3 length	D gene	V gene	clone size	J gene	CDR3 protein	CDR3 DNA
16	TRBD2	TRBV7-2	once	TRBJ2-3	CASSSWLAGGLDTQYF	TGTGCCAGCAGCTCCTGGTTAGCGGGGGGCCTCGATACGCAGTATTTT
14	NA	TRBV7-2	NA	TRBJ1-5	CASSTDYSNQPQHF	TGTGCCAGCAGCACTGATTATAGCAATCAGCCCCAGCATTTT
15	TRBD1	TRBV5-6	NA	TRBJ1-6	CASSLLGTANSPLHF	TGTGCCAGCAGCTTGCTGGGGACAGCGAATTCACCCCTCCACTTT
15	TRBD1	TRBV9	NA	TRBJ1-1	CASSSTGALNTEAFF	TGTGCCAGCAGCTCCACAGGGGCTCTTAACACTGAAGCTTTCTTT
16	TRBD2	TRBV27	NA	TRBJ2-7	CASRFEGTSGTYEQYF	TGTGCCAGCCGTTTCGAAGGGACTAGCGGTACCTACGAGCAGTACTTC
10	NA	TRBV29-1	few	TRBJ1-2	CSVASYGYTF	TGCAGCGTTGCCTCGTATGGCTACACCTTC
15	TRBD1	TRBV5-6	NA	TRBJ2-7	CASSYRTGLRGEQYF	TGTGCCAGCAGCTACCGGACAGGATTACGGGGCGAGCAGTACTTC
17	TRBD2	TRBV2	NA	TRBJ2-7	CASSEATRGRGGPEQYF	TGTGCCAGCAGTGAAGCGACGCGCGGTCGGGGGGGCCCCGAGCAGTACTTC
15	TRBD1	TRBV19	NA	TRBJ2-3	CASSMGGQGTDTQYF	TGTGCCAGTAGTATGGGTGGACAGGGGACAGATACGCAGTATTTT
15	TRBD2	TRBV7-9	NA	TRBJ2-1	CASIRGGGGNNEQFF	TGTGCCAGCATCCGGGGGGGAGGGGGGAACAATGAGCAGTTCTTC
16	NA	TRBV7-9	NA	TRBJ2-5	CASSRPAGTGQGTQYF	TGTGCCAGCAGCCGCCCCGCCGGGACTGGTCAAGGGACCCAGTACTTC
15	NA	TRBV19	NA	TRBJ2-1	CASSIFGRAYNEQFF	TGTGCCAGTAGTATATTCGGGAGAGCCTACAATGAGCAGTTCTTC
12	NA	TRBV27	NA	TRBJ1-1	CATRRGRTEAFF	TGTGCCACCCGGCGGGGTCGGACTGAAGCTTTCTTT
14	TRBD1	TRBV7-2	NA	TRBJ2-5	CASSQGARYETQYF	TGTGCCAGCTCGCAGGGGGCTCGGTATGAGACCCAGTACTTC
11	NA	TRBV7-2	NA	TRBJ2-5	CASSPQETQYF	TGTGCCAGCAGCCCGCAAGAGACCCAGTACTTC